The T cell receptor (beta chain) under discussion was sequenced for a study of regulatory dendritic cells for organ transplantation. This table comes from immunoSEQ multiplex PCR, and its TCRdb copy is limited to in-frame clones, with some not included. The sample holds 30,000 to 40,000 clones; about 90% are singletons and the top ten take approximately 0.12%. The CDR3 covers 12 residues. Between the trimmed V and J ends, which lost 0 bases and 7 bases, there was a span of 7 bases. Germline assignment: CDR1 SGHTS and CDR2 YDEGEE. Study outcomes and limitations: Resting memory CD8+ T cells held the most alloreactive clonotypes. Mature dendritic cells appeared to drive more memory CD8+ clonal expansion than regulatory ones. Naive CD4+ and CD8+ repertoires were highly diverse; memory CD8+ was most oligoclonal.

As concerns this clone: The target antigen is unknown.

CD4+ or CD8+ T cells were sorted as naive CD45RA+ or memory CD45RO+. The specimen sequenced was naive CD8+ T cells from blood. As for subset: CD45RA+ naive T cells. The chain has TRBV5-8 and TRBJ1-1; D remains ambiguous. This receptor was taken from a human donor in good health. CDR3 sequence (DNA): TGTGCCAGCAGCTTGGGCAAGTTTGAAGCTTTCTTT. This codes for CASSLGKFEAFF.